The present entry profiles one TCR beta chain with its context. What it binds is unknown. Described time point: newly diagnosed GD, antithyroid drugs for less than 3 months. Extracted PBMC RNA gave rise to the TCR library. The data were taken from a study of regulatory T cells in long-lasting Graves disease. Assembly of TCR beta libraries relied on iRepertoire HTBI primers together with Arm-PCR of CDR3 regions. TCRdb re-called the multiplex PCR reads with MiXCR, one entry per CDR3 protein. The repertoire holds approximately 470,000 distinct CDR3 sequences, with roughly 17% as singletons. Study-wide results and caveats: For persistent Graves' patients, TCR diversity was lower than for newly diagnosed ones.

These records were also assigned to another study, of T cells in Graves' hyperthyroidism and ophthalmopathy.

The material sequenced was peripheral blood mononuclear cells (PBMCs), taken at new diagnosis, from a patient treated with antithyroid drugs. The origin of this receptor is a man between 35 and 55 years old with Graves disease.

DNA for the CDR3: TGCGCCAGCAGCCAATTGAGGGTTGAGGAGGCTTTCTTT. Protein: CASSQLRVEEAFF. V is TRBV4-1 and J is TRBJ1-1, with no clear D. Trimming removed 2 bases from V and 11 bases from J, with 15 bases in between. Germline V lookup: CDR1 MGHRA, CDR2 YSYEKL. This CDR3 spans 13 amino acids.